The present entry profiles one T cell receptor (beta chain) with its context. The same CDR3 arises from other DNA sequences in this sample as well. The source of the sample is a study of blood T cell repertoires in COVID-19. The wider study: Donors in the United States, Italy and Spain gave samples during acute or convalescent COVID-19.

After removal of 4 bases from V and 4 bases from J, the junction contained 5 bases not matched to a gene. The CDR3 runs 14 residues. Looked up from germline, CDR1 is SGHRS and CDR2 is YFSETQ. Clones were sequenced by immunoSEQ multiplex PCR, and TCRdb holds only the in-frame ones, with some missing. The sample gives 100,000 or so clones, around 85% of which show up once; about 1.7% is in the top ten. The clonotype comes from a woman aged 65 to 85 with active or convalescent COVID-19. The chain combines TRBV5-1 with TRBJ2-5; TRBD1 agrees at 9 bases. Material: peripheral blood. The DNA of the CDR3 is TGCGCCAGCAGCCTACAGGGGGCGGGAGAGACCCAGTACTTC. Its protein is CASSLQGAGETQYF.